The 2 T cell receptor beta chains presented below share a single source sample, sequenced in a study of cytomegalovirus exposure and HLA in healthy donors. A multiplex PCR was run with 60 Vbeta primers and 13 Jbeta primers. Sequencing was performed with immunoSEQ multiplex PCR; in TCRdb, only in-frame clones are kept and a portion is missing. The sample comprises under 250,000 clones, approximately 81% of which are singletons, and 0.2% to 0.25% rests with the top ten. Material for sequencing was PBMCs. These receptors were obtained from a girl aged 2 to 10 in good health and CMV-seronegative.

The chain couples TRBV28 to TRBJ2-7, with TRBD1 matching over 12 bases. With V trimmed by 5 bases and J by 9 bases, 11 bases remained unmatched. The germline V gene has CDR1 MDHEN and CDR2 SYDVKM. The CDR3 extends over 15 amino acids. The chain's CDR3 is CASSPAGTGGVGQYF. The CDR3 region has the DNA TGTGCCAGCAGTCCTGCCGGGACAGGGGGCGTAGGGCAGTACTTC.

The J gene is TRBJ1-1, the V gene TRBV5-4; 10 nucleotides match TRBD1. The trim removed 2 bases at V and 5 bases at J, leaving 3 bases unmatched. There are 14 residues in the CDR3. CDR1 is SGHNT and CDR2 is YYREEE in the germline V gene (reference sequence). Written as DNA, the CDR3 is TGTGCCAGCAGCTTTAGGGGACAGGGGACTGAAGCTTTCTTT. Its protein product is CASSFRGQGTEAFF.